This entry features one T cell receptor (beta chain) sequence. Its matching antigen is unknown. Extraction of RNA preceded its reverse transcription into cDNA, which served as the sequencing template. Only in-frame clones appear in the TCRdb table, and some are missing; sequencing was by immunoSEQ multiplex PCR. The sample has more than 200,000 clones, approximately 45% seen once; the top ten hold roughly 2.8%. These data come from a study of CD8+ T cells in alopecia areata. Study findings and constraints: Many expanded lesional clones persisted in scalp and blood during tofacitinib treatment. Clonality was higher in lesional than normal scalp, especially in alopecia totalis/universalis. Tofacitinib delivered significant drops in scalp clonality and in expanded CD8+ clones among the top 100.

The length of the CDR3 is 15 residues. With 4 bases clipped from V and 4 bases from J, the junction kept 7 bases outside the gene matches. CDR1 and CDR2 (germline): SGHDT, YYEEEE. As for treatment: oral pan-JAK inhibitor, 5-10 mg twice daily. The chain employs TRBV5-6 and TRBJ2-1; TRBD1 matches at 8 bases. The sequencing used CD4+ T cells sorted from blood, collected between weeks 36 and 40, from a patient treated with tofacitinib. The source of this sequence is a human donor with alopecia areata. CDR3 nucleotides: TGTGCCAGCAGCCCAGACAGGGGCCGGTACAATGAGCAGTTCTTC. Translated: CASSPDRGRYNEQFF.